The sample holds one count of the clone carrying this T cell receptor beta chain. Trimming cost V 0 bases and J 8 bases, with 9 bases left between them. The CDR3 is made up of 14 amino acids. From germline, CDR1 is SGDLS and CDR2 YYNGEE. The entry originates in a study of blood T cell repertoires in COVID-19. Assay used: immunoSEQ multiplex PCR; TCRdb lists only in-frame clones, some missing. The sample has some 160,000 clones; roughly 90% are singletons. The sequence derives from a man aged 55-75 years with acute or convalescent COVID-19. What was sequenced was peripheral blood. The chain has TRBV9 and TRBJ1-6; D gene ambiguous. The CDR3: CASSVVGDHSPLHF. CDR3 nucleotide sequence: TGTGCCAGCAGCGTAGTCGGGGATCATTCACCCCTCCACTTT.